This TCR beta chain emerged from a study of T cell changes during pregnancy in multiple sclerosis. With 3 bases removed from V and 0 bases from J, the gap between germline ends came to 11 bases. The germline gives CDR1 MNHEY, CDR2 SMNVEV (reference sequence). The CDR3 sequence is 15 residues long. Profiling relied on immunoSEQ multiplex PCR, and the TCRdb table lists in-frame clones only, not all of them. Of roughly 93,000 clones in the sample, around 93% were seen once. This clone appeared a few times. The gene calls are TRBV27 and TRBJ2-5; a possible D gene is TRBD1 (6 bases). This TCR derives from a female donor in good health, enrolled as a control in a pregnancy study. The sequencing used peripheral blood, collected in the first trimester of pregnancy. The CDR3 bases are TGTGCCAGCAGTTTGAGTGGGGGCCACCAAGAGACCCAGTACTTC. This translates into CASSLSGGHQETQYF.